This T cell receptor (beta chain) came from a study of T cells expressing NK-cell markers. CDR1 is MNHEY, CDR2 SVGEGT, per germline. The CDR3 totals 14 residues. With UMIs, 5'RACE template switching was used to make TCR beta cDNA. Following a re-call of the 5' RACE reads, TCRdb has one entry per CDR3 protein and lacks DNA. Its clone listing holds 300,000 or so distinct CDR3 sequences. The receptor comes from a woman aged 18-70 years in good health. Sequencing used blood T cells: a sorted CD56 or NKG2C T cell subset, CD4+ or CD8+ T cells, or bulk PBMC T cells (not recorded which). The rearrangement links TRBV6-2 or TRBV6-3 to TRBJ2-1; TCRdb designates TRBD1, a call that cannot be tested without DNA. The CDR3 sequence: CARSRDRVTGEQFF.